This is a list of T cell receptor beta chains from one sample in a study of blood T cell repertoires in COVID-19. Clones were sequenced by immunoSEQ multiplex PCR, and TCRdb holds only the in-frame ones, with some missing. The data hold fewer than 200,000 clones, with 70% to 85% observed a single time. The material sequenced was peripheral blood. The receptors shown here come from a woman in her thirties or forties with COVID-19, enrolled during active disease. Each CDR3 is given with its conserved first and last residue. The D gene is left open where the match is weak. The size field is filled for only some rows; it gives once, few, many or a size class.

size: NA
J: TRBJ2-5
V: TRBV7-2
D: NA
CDR3: CASSSRKPGETQYF
DNA: TGTGCCAGCAGCTCCCGAAAGCCGGGGGAGACCCAGTACTTC

size: NA
J: TRBJ1-1
V: TRBV19
D: NA
CDR3: CASSIWRGDTEAFF
DNA: TGTGCCAGTAGTATTTGGCGGGGGGACACTGAAGCTTTCTTT

size: few
J: TRBJ1-6
V: TRBV4-1
D: NA
CDR3: CASSQHRNSPLHF
DNA: TGCGCCAGCAGCCAACACAGGAACTCACCCCTCCACTTT

size: once
J: TRBJ2-2
V: TRBV13
D: TRBD2
CDR3: CASSGGRTNTGELFF
DNA: TGTGCCAGCAGCGGCGGGAGGACGAACACCGGGGAGCTGTTTTTT

size: once
J: TRBJ2-7
V: TRBV3-1/TRBV3-2
D: NA
CDR3: CASLTEVSYEQYF
DNA: TGTGCCAGCCTGACGGAGGTCTCCTACGAGCAGTACTTC

size: NA
J: TRBJ1-4
V: TRBV7-9
D: TRBD1
CDR3: CASSLGDSFNEKLFF
DNA: TGTGCCAGCAGCTTAGGGGACAGTTTTAATGAAAAACTGTTTTTT

size: NA
J: TRBJ1-2
V: TRBV2
D: TRBD1
CDR3: CASRAGTGANYGYTF
DNA: TGTGCCAGCAGGGCCGGGACAGGAGCTAACTATGGCTACACCTTC

size: NA
J: TRBJ2-4
V: TRBV6-1
D: NA
CDR3: CASSEVVGGRKNIQYF
DNA: TGTGCCAGCAGTGAAGTAGTGGGGGGACGGAAAAACATTCAGTACTTC

size: once
J: TRBJ1-1
V: TRBV30
D: NA
CDR3: CAWSVGSDREAFF
DNA: TGTGCCTGGAGTGTCGGCAGCGACCGTGAAGCTTTCTTT

size: NA
J: TRBJ2-7
V: TRBV7-6
D: TRBD2
CDR3: CASSQVAGGPSGEQYF
DNA: TGTGCCAGCAGCCAAGTAGCGGGAGGGCCCTCGGGCGAGCAGTACTTC

size: NA
J: TRBJ2-7
V: TRBV28
D: NA
CDR3: CASSLFGGTEQYF
DNA: TGTGCCAGCAGTTTATTCGGCGGGACCGAGCAGTACTTC

size: NA
J: TRBJ2-5
V: TRBV5-1
D: TRBD1
CDR3: CASSSRDRDETQYF
DNA: TGCGCCAGCAGCAGCCGGGACAGGGATGAGACCCAGTACTTC

size: NA
J: TRBJ1-6
V: TRBV18
D: NA
CDR3: CASSPEDRRSPLHF
DNA: TGTGCCAGCTCACCGGAGGACAGAAGATCACCCCTCCACTTT

size: NA
J: TRBJ2-2
V: TRBV28
D: TRBD2
CDR3: CASSLSLAGYTGELFF
DNA: TGTGCCAGCAGTTTATCCCTAGCGGGATACACCGGGGAGCTGTTTTTT

size: NA
J: TRBJ2-7
V: TRBV30
D: NA
CDR3: CAWSDNSYEQYF
DNA: TGTGCCTGGAGTGACAACTCCTACGAGCAGTACTTC

size: few
J: TRBJ2-1
V: TRBV19
D: TRBD2
CDR3: CASSVLAGANNEQFF
DNA: TGTGCCAGTAGTGTTCTAGCGGGGGCGAACAATGAGCAGTTCTTC

size: NA
J: TRBJ2-1
V: TRBV25-1
D: TRBD2
CDR3: CASSEYTSGKNEQFF
DNA: TGTGCCAGCAGTGAATACACTAGCGGGAAAAATGAGCAGTTCTTC

size: NA
J: TRBJ1-4
V: TRBV5-4
D: TRBD1
CDR3: CASSPGDRGKLFF
DNA: TGTGCCAGCAGCCCGGGGGACAGGGGAAAACTGTTTTTT